Sequencing of this TCR beta chain was carried out in a study of shared clonotypes between healthy human individuals. Study information: The people who gave samples were a couple of women and a few men aged 18 to 49. Study results and caveats: Estimated richness was generally greater in naive than memory subsets. Genetic and exposure-history diversity was limited by the small donor number.

Turning to this clone: Its matching antigen is unknown.

CDR3 length: 13 amino acids. The ends were cut back, 8 bases at V and 0 bases at J, with 10 bases in the middle. Looked up from germline, CDR1 is LNHDA and CDR2 is SQIVND (reference sequence). Replicate PCRs from sorted subsets contained around 200 ng DNA, which is around 30,000 T cell genomes. This table comes from immunoSEQ multiplex PCR, and its TCRdb copy is limited to in-frame clones, with some not included. The sample contains under 2,000,000 clones, over 85% of which appear only once. Terminally differentiated effector memory CD45RA+ cells were left out of the naive CD8 fraction, which was CD45RO-negative and positively selected for CCR7.

The chain uses TRBV19 and TRBJ1-1; TRBD1 might be the D (6 bases). The sample was naive CD8+ T cells sorted from blood. The sequence was obtained from a man younger than 35 in good health. This CDR3 reads CASREGVNTEAFF. For the CDR3, the DNA is TGTGCCAGTCGAGAGGGGGTGAACACTGAAGCTTTCTTT.